Following are 28 T cell receptor beta chains from one sample sequenced in a study of T-cell reconstitution after alpha-beta-depleted transplantation in children. Unique molecular identifiers featured in how the TCRbeta library was prepared. TCRdb itself ran the PCR reads through MiXCR, one entry per CDR3 protein. The sample contains around 490,000 distinct CDR3 sequences, 11% of which appear only once. The sequencing here drew on PBMCs, mostly from graft donor cells, taken 180 days after TCRalphabeta/CD19-depleted stem cell transplant. Every receptor here comes from a female patient aged 2-15 years who had a stem cell transplant for aplastic anemia, so the T cells may come from the graft donor.

The chain combines TRBV14 with TRBJ2-5; D possibly corresponds to TRBD2 (6 bases). The V gene lost 5 bases and the J gene lost 5 bases, with 15 bases spanning the gap. Per germline, CDR1 SGHDN and CDR2 FVKESK. This CDR3 contains 14 residues. The CDR3 is CASSGRDWAETQYF. CDR3 nucleotides: TGTGCCAGCAGCGGACGGGACTGGGCCGAGACCCAGTACTTC.

The sample holds a few counts of this clonotype. This rearrangement joins TRBV18 to TRBJ1-6; TRBD1 is a possible D gene (6 bases). Trimming left V 4 bases short and J 8 bases short, with 15 bases between. There are 15 residues in the CDR3. Germline V lookup: CDR1 KGHSH, CDR2 LQKENI. In DNA, the CDR3 is TGTGCCAGCTCACAATCCGGGACAAGGGATTCACCCCTCCACTTT. Protein product: CASSQSGTRDSPLHF.

The V and J genes are TRBV4-1 and TRBJ2-1; 7 bases align to TRBD2. The CDR3 consists of 17 residues. Germline V lookup: CDR1 MGHRA, CDR2 YSYEKL. V gave up 0 bases and J gave up 6 bases; unmatched junction bases: 11. The CDR3 region is CASSQDLERGYLNEQFF. The CDR3 coding sequence is TGCGCCAGCAGCCAAGATTTAGAGCGGGGCTATCTCAATGAGCAGTTCTTC.

This chain links TRBV29-1 with TRBJ2-3; D is possibly TRBD2 (5 bases). Deletions cut 3 bases from V and 4 bases from J, with 14 bases between. The CDR3 covers 14 residues. Germline values: CDR1 SQVTM, CDR2 ANQGSEA. CDR3 bases: TGCAGCGTTGAGGTTGGACTGACCCCAGATACGCAGTATTTT. Protein product: CSVEVGLTPDTQYF.

The J gene is TRBJ2-2, the V gene TRBV29-1; D is perhaps TRBD1 (6 bases). The germline V and J ends were trimmed by 2 bases and 5 bases, with 15 bases remaining between them. In germline, CDR1 is SQVTM, CDR2 ANQGSEA. The CDR3 is made up of 15 amino acids. CDR3 DNA: TGCAGCGTTGAACCCGGGACATCGGGGACCGGGGAGCTGTTTTTT. Protein sequence: CSVEPGTSGTGELFF.

The chain employs TRBV12-3 or TRBV12-4 and TRBJ2-6, with D perhaps assigned TRBD1 or TRBD2 (5 bases each). With 0 bases removed from V and 0 bases from J, the gap between germline ends came to 12 bases. The CDR3 contains 18 residues. CDR3 protein: CASSLAGPGGSGANVLTF. CDR3 coding DNA: TGTGCCAGCAGTTTAGCGGGACCTGGGGGCTCTGGGGCCAACGTCCTGACTTTC.

This clonotype was seen at least ten times. The V gene is TRBV11-2, the J gene TRBJ2-1; TRBD2 agrees at 7 bases. This CDR3 spans 14 amino acids. Germline CDR1 SGHAT, CDR2 FQNNGV. The V gene end was trimmed by 1 base and the J gene end by 9 bases; junction bases not matched to a gene: 6. CDR3 residues: CASSLVREYGEQFF. The CDR3 DNA reads TGTGCCAGCAGCTTAGTGCGGGAGTATGGTGAGCAGTTCTTC.

V is TRBV18 and J is TRBJ1-1; D is undetermined. This CDR3 comprises 13 residues. Germline V gives CDR1 KGHSH, CDR2 LQKENI. Trimming removed 5 bases from V and 4 bases from J, with 11 bases in between. The CDR3 sequence is CASSRSRSTEAFF. The CDR3 region has the DNA TGTGCCAGCTCAAGGTCCCGAAGCACTGAAGCTTTCTTT.

Only a few counts were recorded for this clonotype. The V and J genes are TRBV28 and TRBJ2-7, with 7 bases that match TRBD2. CDR1 MDHEN and CDR2 SYDVKM come from the germline V gene. The J segment lost 0 bases and the V segment lost 4 bases, leaving 12 bases of the junction unmatched. The CDR3 consists of 17 residues. As DNA, the CDR3 is TGTGCCAGCAGTTCCCCCCCTAGCGGAGGGAGCTCCTACGAGCAGTACTTC. It yields the protein CASSSPPSGGSSYEQYF.

This clonotype was counted only a few times. V gene TRBV20-1 combines with J gene TRBJ2-1; no firm D call. The germline V gene encodes CDR1 DFQATT and CDR2 SNEGSKA (reference sequence). CDR3 length equals 15 residues. V lost 6 bases, J lost 0 bases, and 15 bases lay in between. The DNA of the CDR3 is TGCAGTGCGAAAAAAGATATGTCCTCCTACAATGAGCAGTTCTTC. Residues: CSAKKDMSSYNEQFF.

The V call is TRBV15, the J call TRBJ2-1, with 15 bases identical to TRBD2. The CDR3 sequence is 19 residues long. Looked up from germline, CDR1 is LNHNV and CDR2 is YYDKDF (reference sequence). Trimming removed 0 bases from V and 7 bases from J; junction bases left unmatched: 10. The CDR3 region has the DNA TGTGCCACCAGCAGAGACCCGTCCCCCGGGACTAGCGGGAGGAATGAGCAGTTCTTC. Its translation is CATSRDPSPGTSGRNEQFF.

This clonotype appeared a few times. The rearrangement links TRBV29-1 to TRBJ1-2; 9 nucleotides agree with TRBD1. The CDR3 runs to 13 residues. Trimming at V came to 3 bases and at J to 3 bases, leaving 2 bases not matched to a gene. CDR1 and CDR2 (germline): SQVTM, ANQGSEA. The DNA for the CDR3 is TGCAGCGTTGAGGGGGACAGGGACTATGGCTACACCTTC. Translated: CSVEGDRDYGYTF.

The chain recombines TRBV6-5 with TRBJ2-3; D might be TRBD2 (6 bases). The CDR3 runs to 16 residues. Germline CDR1 reads MNHEY; CDR2 reads SVGAGI. Trimming left V 0 bases short and J 4 bases short, with 14 bases between. CDR3 in DNA: TGTGCCAGCAGTTACTCGTTGAGGGACTTCTCAGATACGCAGTATTTT. As protein: CASSYSLRDFSDTQYF.

The sample holds many counts of this clonotype. J is TRBJ2-7 and V is TRBV5-1; no definite D call. The V gene's germline CDR1 is SGHRS and CDR2 YFSETQ. The CDR3 covers 12 residues. The V end lost 0 bases, the J end lost 4 bases, and 5 bases lay between the germline ends. As DNA, the CDR3 is TGCGCCAGCAGCTTGGATCAGTACGAGCAGTACTTC. This encodes CASSLDQYEQYF.

This clonotype appeared a few times. V gene TRBV28 combines with J gene TRBJ2-3; unclear D gene. The CDR3 consists of 16 residues. Trimming took 3 bases from V and 1 from J, leaving 14 bases between them. Germline lookup yields CDR1 MDHEN and CDR2 SYDVKM. The CDR3 here is CASSFRRARGTDTQYF. The CDR3 DNA reads TGTGCCAGCAGTTTTAGAAGGGCCCGGGGCACAGATACGCAGTATTTT.

J is TRBJ2-7 and V is TRBV5-5, with D possibly called TRBD1 or TRBD2 (5 bases each). V lost 0 bases and J 4 bases, leaving 11 bases between the germline ends. Germline V lookup: CDR1 SGHKS, CDR2 YYEKEE (reference sequence). This CDR3 spans 14 amino acids. The CDR3 here is CASSLAPGPYEQYV. The CDR3 DNA follows: TGTGCCAGCAGCTTGGCCCCGGGACCTTACGAGCAGTACGTC.

This clonotype showed up many times. At one end the junction does not follow the germline gene, possibly because of a read error. The genes are TRBV12-3 or TRBV12-4 and TRBJ2-2, with D perhaps TRBD1 or TRBD2 (6 bases each). This CDR3 is built from 13 residues. CDR3 DNA sequence: TGTGCCAGCAGCTTAGGGGGGCCCGGGGAGCTGTTTTTT. Amino acid sequence: CASSLGGPGELFF.

This clonotype was recorded many times. The chain has TRBV29-1 and TRBJ2-7, with unresolved D. Trimming removed 0 bases from V and 2 bases from J, with 5 bases in between. This CDR3 comprises 12 residues. CDR1 is SQVTM and CDR2 is ANQGSEA in the germline V gene. DNA of the CDR3: TGCAGCGTTGAAGACATGGCCTACGAGCAGTACTTC. It is translated as CSVEDMAYEQYF.

This clonotype was seen repeatedly, ten times or more. The chain combines TRBV28 with TRBJ2-7; TRBD1 agrees at 8 bases. V was clipped by 4 bases and J by 0 bases; unmatched bases: 5. Germline CDR1 MDHEN, CDR2 SYDVKM. The CDR3 is 15 residues long. The CDR3 region is CASSWTGKGSYEQYV. CDR3 DNA sequence: TGTGCCAGCAGTTGGACAGGGAAGGGCTCCTACGAGCAGTACGTC.

V gene TRBV12-3 or TRBV12-4 combines with J gene TRBJ2-1; 9 positions match TRBD2. J was trimmed by 7 bases and V by 10 bases; bases with no gene match: 14. There are 15 residues in the CDR3. As DNA, the CDR3 is TGTGCCACCTGCCCCTCGGTAGCGGGAGTAAATGAGCAGTTCTTC. Its translation: CATCPSVAGVNEQFF.

In nucleotides, the CDR3 is TGTGCCAGCAGTTTCATCGACAGGGGGCTAGCCAAAAACATTCAGTACTTC. It is translated as CASSFIDRGLAKNIQYF. The V and J genes are TRBV6-5 and TRBJ2-4, with 10 nucleotides matching TRBD1. V shed 4 bases and J 0 bases; nucleotides not matched to a gene: 6. CDR1 and CDR2 (germline): MNHEY, SVGAGI. This CDR3 has 17 amino acids.

This clonotype occurred a few times. The chain links TRBV12-3 or TRBV12-4 to TRBJ2-2; TRBD1 matches 9 bases. CDR3 length equals 16 residues. The J segment lost 8 bases and the V segment lost 6 bases, leaving 13 bases of the junction unmatched. Here the CDR3 reads CASSPSWTGEWGELFF. The CDR3 region has the DNA TGTGCCAGCAGCCCGAGCTGGACAGGGGAATGGGGGGAGCTGTTTTTT.

This chain uses TRBV18 with TRBJ1-4, with D unresolved. The CDR3 is 13 amino acids. Looked up from germline, CDR1 is KGHSH and CDR2 is LQKENI. V was cut by 7 bases and J by 7 bases, with 13 bases left in between. The CDR3 nucleotides read TGTGCCAGCTTTTCCCCGACCGGTGAAAAACTGTTTTTT. Translation gives CASFSPTGEKLFF.

On this clonotype itself: The junction departs from the called germline gene at one end, perhaps through a read error. The CDR3 bases are TGTGCCAGCAGGACTCCCGTACCGCCGGCTGGGGCCAACGGCCTGACTTTC. Encoded protein: CASRTPVPPAGANGLTF. The rearrangement uses TRBV12-3 or TRBV12-4 and TRBJ2-6; perhaps TRBD1 as D (5 bases). The CDR3 has 17 amino acids.

This clonotype turned up a few times. The chain has TRBV20-1 and TRBJ1-1; no definite D call. Trimming took 0 bases from V and 4 from J, leaving 9 bases between them. This CDR3 contains 13 residues. In germline, CDR1 is DFQATT, CDR2 SNEGSKA (reference sequence). CDR3 bases: TGCAGTGCTAGAGACGAAGGGAGCACTGAAGCTTTCTTT. It translates to CSARDEGSTEAFF.

This clonotype appeared a few times. This chain connects TRBV10-3 to TRBJ1-5; no clear D gene. Trimming shortened V by 2 bases and J by 0 bases, and 11 bases separated the two germline ends. Per the germline V gene, CDR1 is ENHRY and CDR2 is SYGVKD. The length of the CDR3 is 16 residues. The CDR3 region is CAISERRLHSNQPQHF. CDR3 DNA: TGTGCCATCAGTGAGCGGCGGCTACATAGCAATCAGCCCCAGCATTTT.

This chain uses TRBV29-1 with TRBJ2-1; D uncertain. The CDR3 extends over 14 amino acids. V was pared by 3 bases and J by 0 bases, with 9 bases between. Germline V gene data show CDR1 as SQVTM and CDR2 as ANQGSEA. The CDR3 DNA sequence: TGCAGCGTTGAGGGCAGCGCCTCCTACAATGAGCAGTTCTTC. The encoded protein is CSVEGSASYNEQFF.

This clonotype was detected many times. This chain links TRBV4-3 with TRBJ2-2; D call uncertain. Trimming cost V 1 base and J 7 bases, with 13 bases left between them. This CDR3 spans 15 amino acids. CDR1 is LGHNA and CDR2 is YSLEER in the germline V gene. CDR3 DNA: TGCGCCAGCAGCCAAGTCGGTTTCGGTGTCGGGGAGCTGTTTTTT. Encoded protein: CASSQVGFGVGELFF.